The 16 T cell receptor beta chains listed next were all sequenced from one sample in a study of blood T cell repertoires in COVID-19. TCRdb's copy holds only in-frame clones and misses some; the assay was immunoSEQ multiplex PCR. This sample has about 250,000 clones, with 86% found just once. Sequencing was carried out using peripheral blood. The receptors were gathered from a woman aged 80 or over with COVID-19, enrolled during active disease.

This clone was found a few times. The rearrangement links TRBV5-1 to TRBJ2-6; no clear D. Germline V gene sequence: CDR1 SGHRS, CDR2 YFSETQ. This CDR3 has 14 residues. V was shortened by 4 bases and J by 0 bases, with 5 bases between the two germline ends. The CDR3 DNA sequence: TGCGCCAGCAGCGAGAGCTCTGGGGCCAACGTCCTGACTTTC. It yields the protein CASSESSGANVLTF.

Note on this clone: Its ends do not fully match the called genes, so a read error is possible. The sample contains more than one DNA sequence encoding this CDR3. The V and J genes are TRBV6-2 or TRBV6-3 and TRBJ1-2; the D is unclear. In germline, CDR1 is MNHEY, CDR2 SVGEGT. The CDR3 length is 12 residues. CDR3 loop: CASSFGAYGYTF. The CDR3 nucleotides read TGCGCCAGCAGTTTCGGAGCTTATGGCTACACCTTC.

In this sample, this clone turned up once. Other nucleotide sequences in the sample specify the same CDR3. The chain combines TRBV5-1 with TRBJ1-2, with unresolved D. With 0 bases removed from V and 0 bases from J, the gap between germline ends came to 3 bases. Germline CDR1 is SGHRS and CDR2 is YFSETQ. The CDR3 runs to 13 residues. The CDR3 reads CASSLAANYGYTF. CDR3 sequence (DNA): TGCGCCAGCAGCTTGGCAGCTAACTATGGCTACACCTTC.

The CDR3 spells CASSRSGGGDEKLFF. In nucleotides, the CDR3 is TGTGCCAGCTCACGTTCAGGGGGTGGAGATGAAAAACTGTTTTTT. The chain is built from TRBV18 and TRBJ1-4; 7 bases agree with TRBD1. The CDR3 has 15 residues. Germline assignment: CDR1 KGHSH and CDR2 LQKENI. After removal of 4 bases from V and 6 bases from J, the junction contained 8 bases not matched to a gene.

The rearrangement joins TRBV3-1 (or the pseudogene TRBV3-2) to TRBJ1-5, with no clear D. V shed 2 bases and J shed 9 bases, with 14 bases lying between them. The CDR3 loop spans 14 amino acids. In germline, CDR1 is LGHDT, CDR2 YNNKEL (reference sequence). CDR3 sequence reads: CASSQSRGGLPQHF. CDR3 nucleotides: TGTGCCAGCAGCCAATCCCGGGGAGGGCTGCCCCAGCATTTT.

The V and J genes are TRBV7-9 and TRBJ1-1; maybe TRBD1 (5 bases). This CDR3 has 13 amino acids. Looked up from germline, CDR1 is SEHNR and CDR2 is FQNEAQ (reference sequence). The ends were cut back, 1 base at V and 4 bases at J, with 7 bases in the middle. The CDR3 bases are TGTGCCAGCAGCTTAGGACAGCGCACTGAAGCTTTCTTT. It specifies CASSLGQRTEAFF.

This clone is a singleton in its sample. This chain links TRBV7-2 with TRBJ2-1; maybe TRBD1 (5 bases). V lost 3 bases, J lost 5 bases, and 14 bases lay in between. CDR1 is SGHTA, CDR2 FQGNSA, per germline. The CDR3 sequence is 15 residues long. CDR3 residues: CASSLGQGAHNEQFF. CDR3 sequence (DNA): TGTGCCAGCAGCTTGGGTCAGGGTGCCCACAATGAGCAGTTCTTC. Supplemented by reference TRBV7-2 and TRBJ2-1, the full variable domain reads GAGVSQSPSNKVTEKGKDVELRCDPISGHTALYWYRQSLGQGLEFLIYFQGNSAPDKSGLPSDRFSAERTGGSVSTLTIQRTQQEDSAVYLCASSLGQGAHNEQFFGPGTRLTVL.

The CDR3 sequence: CASATREAFF. In DNA form, the CDR3 reads TGTGCCAGTGCGACCAGGGAAGCTTTCTTT. The chain joins TRBV2 to TRBJ1-1; D gene unclear. Germline V gives CDR1 SNHLY, CDR2 FYNNEI. The CDR3 has 10 residues. Trimming pared 9 bases from V and 8 bases from J, leaving 10 bases between.

CDR3 sequence reads: CASSYSTGTYNEKLFF. Written as DNA, the CDR3 is TGTGCCAGCAGTTACTCCACAGGGACCTATAATGAAAAACTGTTTTTT. The chain links TRBV6-5 to TRBJ1-4, with D possibly being TRBD1 (6 bases). The germline gives CDR1 MNHEY, CDR2 SVGAGI. The CDR3 loop spans 16 amino acids. Deletions cut 0 bases from V and 4 bases from J, with 12 bases between.

The chain is built from TRBV19 and TRBJ2-2; 8 bases agree with TRBD2. The CDR3 totals 17 residues. The V and J ends lost 5 bases and 3 bases, in that order; junction bases with no gene match: 11. CDR1 and CDR2 (germline): LNHDA, SQIVND (reference sequence). The DNA of the CDR3 is TGTGCCAGTAGTCCGTCCCCGGGGGGGATGTACACCGGGGAGCTGTTTTTT. Encoded protein: CASSPSPGGMYTGELFF.

The chain employs TRBV2 and TRBJ1-5; a weak D match, TRBD1 (5 bases). The germline V and J ends were trimmed by 0 bases and 7 bases, with 13 bases remaining between them. CDR3 length equals 15 residues. From germline, CDR1 is SNHLY and CDR2 FYNNEI. The CDR3 sequence is CASSEASQGSQPQHF. In DNA form, the CDR3 reads TGTGCCAGCAGTGAAGCTAGTCAGGGAAGCCAGCCCCAGCATTTT.

V is TRBV28 and J is TRBJ2-3; 7 bases agree with TRBD1. This CDR3 has 14 residues. Germline V CDR1 and CDR2: MDHEN, SYDVKM. The V and J ends lost 5 bases and 0 bases, in that order; junction bases with no gene match: 2. The CDR3 is CASSETGSTDTQYF. As DNA, the CDR3 is TGTGCCAGCAGTGAGACAGGGAGCACAGATACGCAGTATTTT.

The rearrangement links TRBV4-2 to TRBJ2-2; 13 nucleotides align to TRBD2. CDR1 and CDR2 from the germline V gene are LGHNA and YNFKEQ. This CDR3 is built from 17 residues. Unmatched junction bases numbered 5, after V lost 0 bases and J lost 7 bases. The CDR3 here is CASSQDGTSGVVGELFF. CDR3 sequence (DNA): TGTGCCAGCAGCCAAGACGGGACTAGCGGGGTGGTCGGGGAGCTGTTTTTT.

The V call is TRBV10-3, the J call TRBJ2-3; D is undetermined. This CDR3 region has 13 residues. The germline V and J ends were trimmed by 2 bases and 0 bases, with 3 bases remaining between them. Per the germline V gene, CDR1 is ENHRY and CDR2 is SYGVKD. CDR3 loop: CAISERSTDTQYF. CDR3 DNA: TGTGCCATCAGTGAGCGGAGCACAGATACGCAGTATTTT.

This chain uses TRBV7-9 with TRBJ1-4; D not certain. With 5 bases removed from V and 6 bases from J, the gap between germline ends came to 28 bases. The CDR3 has 19 amino acids. CDR1 and CDR2 from the germline V gene are SEHNR and FQNEAQ (reference sequence). CDR3 sequence: CASSPFLLGSGREDEKLFF. The CDR3 region has the DNA TGTGCCAGCAGCCCATTCCTCCTTGGGAGCGGGCGGGAGGATGAAAAACTGTTTTTT.

This clone was seen more than once but under ten times. CDR3 in DNA: TGTGCCAGCAGCTCCGCCCTCAGTGGCTACACCTTC. Translating gives CASSSALSGYTF. The chain employs TRBV7-9 and TRBJ1-2; D unclear. CDR1 is SEHNR and CDR2 is FQNEAQ in the germline V gene (reference sequence). V lost 4 bases to trimming and J lost 7 bases, with 10 bases between them. The CDR3 loop spans 12 amino acids.